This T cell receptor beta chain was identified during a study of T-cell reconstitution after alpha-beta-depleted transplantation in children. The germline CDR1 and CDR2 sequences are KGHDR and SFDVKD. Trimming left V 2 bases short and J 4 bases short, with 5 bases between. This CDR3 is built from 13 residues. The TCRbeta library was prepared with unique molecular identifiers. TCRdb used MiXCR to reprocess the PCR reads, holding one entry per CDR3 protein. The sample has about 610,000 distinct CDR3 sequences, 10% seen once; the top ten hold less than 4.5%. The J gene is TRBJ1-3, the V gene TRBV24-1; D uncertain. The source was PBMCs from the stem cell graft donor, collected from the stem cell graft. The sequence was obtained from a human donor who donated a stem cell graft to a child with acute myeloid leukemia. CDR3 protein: CATSDYRGNTIYF. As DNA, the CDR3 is TGTGCCACCAGTGATTATAGAGGAAACACCATATATTTT.